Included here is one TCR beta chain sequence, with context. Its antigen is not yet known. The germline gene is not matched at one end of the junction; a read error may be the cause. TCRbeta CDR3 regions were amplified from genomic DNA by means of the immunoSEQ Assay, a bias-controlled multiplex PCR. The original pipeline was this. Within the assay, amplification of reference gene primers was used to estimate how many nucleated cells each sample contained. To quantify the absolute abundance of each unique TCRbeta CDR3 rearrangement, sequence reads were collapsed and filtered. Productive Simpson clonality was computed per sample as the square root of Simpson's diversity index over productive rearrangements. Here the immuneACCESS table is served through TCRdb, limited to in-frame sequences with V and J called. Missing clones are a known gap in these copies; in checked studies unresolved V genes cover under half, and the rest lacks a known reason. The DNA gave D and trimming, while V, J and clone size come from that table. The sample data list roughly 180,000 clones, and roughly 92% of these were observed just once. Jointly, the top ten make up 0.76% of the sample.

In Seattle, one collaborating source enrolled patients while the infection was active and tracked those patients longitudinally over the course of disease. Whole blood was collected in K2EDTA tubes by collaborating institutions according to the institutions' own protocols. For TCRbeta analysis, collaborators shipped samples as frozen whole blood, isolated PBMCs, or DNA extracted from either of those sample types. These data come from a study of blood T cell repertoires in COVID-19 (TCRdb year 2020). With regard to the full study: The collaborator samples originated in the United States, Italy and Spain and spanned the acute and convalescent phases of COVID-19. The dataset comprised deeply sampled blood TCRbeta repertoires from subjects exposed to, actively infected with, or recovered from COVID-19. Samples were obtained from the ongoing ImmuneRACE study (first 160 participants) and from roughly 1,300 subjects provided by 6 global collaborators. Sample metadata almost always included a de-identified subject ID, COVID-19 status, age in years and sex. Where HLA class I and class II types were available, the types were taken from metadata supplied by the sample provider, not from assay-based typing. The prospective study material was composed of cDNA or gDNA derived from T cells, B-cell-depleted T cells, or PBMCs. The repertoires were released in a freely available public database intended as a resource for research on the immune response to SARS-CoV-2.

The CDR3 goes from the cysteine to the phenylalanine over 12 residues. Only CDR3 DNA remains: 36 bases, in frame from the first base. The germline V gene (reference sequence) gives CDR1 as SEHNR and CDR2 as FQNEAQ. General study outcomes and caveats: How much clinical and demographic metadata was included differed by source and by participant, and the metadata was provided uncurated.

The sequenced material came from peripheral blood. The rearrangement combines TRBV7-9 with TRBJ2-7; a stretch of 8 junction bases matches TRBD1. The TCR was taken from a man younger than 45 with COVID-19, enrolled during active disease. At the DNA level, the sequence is TGTGCCAGCAACCCTCCGGGACAGGTTTGGAACTTC. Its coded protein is CASNPPGQVWNF.